The following is a T cell receptor (beta chain) sequence with its context. This receptor's antigen is unknown. Per-base quality was not reported, and no clone a single base away is much larger than it. This record comes from a study of graft-versus-host responses after intestinal transplantation (dated by TCRdb to about 2021). Background for the entire study: Recipients received multivisceral, liver-intestinal, or isolated intestinal transplants. Every recipient was given anti-thymocyte globulin induction, followed by roughly 3 years of maintenance tacrolimus and steroids. Graft-versus-host and host-versus-graft alloreactive T cell clones were tracked in the graft, circulation and bone marrow after intestinal transplantation using bulk TCR-beta CDR3 sequencing. To identify alloreactive clones, pre-transplant mixed lymphocyte reaction products were sequenced and then compared with unstimulated pre-transplant donor and recipient T cells. The cohort enrolled about two dozen intestinal transplant recipients, one of whom was a retransplant, and 3 patients without pretransplant specimens were excluded. Donor T cell macrochimerism was defined as a peak of at least 4% donor T cells among recipient peripheral blood mononuclear cells. Samples from a few later patients were sequenced in-house on an Illumina MiSeq with MiXCR processing rather than by the commercial service.

What the work shows at the level of the full study, not this receptor alone: GvH clones were found in recipient bone marrow, and some of the GvH clones appeared earlier in ileal mucosa or blood, which is consistent with an intestinal mucosal origin. The conclusions were limited by the relatively low number and heterogeneity of the intestinal transplant patients. In the allografts of patients with donor T cell macrochimerism, GvH to HvG T cell clonal ratios were high. Peak levels of circulating GvH clones were associated with declines in HvG clones early after transplant.

Per the publication, the time point label means: cells obtained before transplantation from donor or recipient. CD3+CD4+ and CD3+CD8+ populations were FACS-sorted from unstimulated pre-transplant donor and recipient cells taken from spleen or lymph nodes. The CDR3 spans 16 residues, from the cysteine through the phenylalanine. Only CDR3 DNA remains: 48 bases, in frame from the first base. Trimming costs V 8 bases and J 0 bases, and their ends lie 17 bases apart. CDR1 and CDR2, looked up from the germline V gene, are MGHDK and SYGVNS. The library was produced with the immunoSEQ multiplex PCR assay. For most patients, genomic DNA was isolated with the Qiagen DNeasy Blood and Tissue Kit and sent frozen to Adaptive Biotechnologies for TCR sequencing. High-throughput TCR-beta CDR3 sequencing of genomic DNA from most patients was performed by Adaptive Biotechnologies. As for how the authors treated the data: TCR sequencing data were retrieved from Adaptive's ImmunoSEQ software for 15 to 20 patients, whereas a few other patients were processed with MiXCR and VDJtools. To correct CD4 versus CD8 sorting errors, any sequence found in both subsets at a frequency ratio below 5:1 was removed. CDR3 nucleotide sequences shared between donor and recipient were removed because their origin could not be assigned. To be classed as alloreactive, a clone needed at least 2-fold expansion over unstimulated cells and a minimum CFSE-low frequency of 0.002% (template counts) or 0.001% (read counts). A clone was considered mappable if detected in the sequenced pre-transplant spleen, lymph node, or MLR CFSE-low populations of the donor or recipient. The cumulative frequency of alloreactive clones was calculated as a percentage of all sequences, weighted by copy number. Here the immuneACCESS table is served through TCRdb, limited to in-frame sequences with V and J called. Missing clones are a known gap in these copies; in checked studies unresolved V genes cover under half, and the rest lacks a known reason. The V and J calls and clone size come from that table; D and trimming were worked out from the DNA. This sample comprises 95,000 to 150,000 clones, 85% to 95% of them detected only once. Of the sample, over 2.5% falls within the top ten clones.

The chain joins TRBV25-1 to TRBJ2-1, with TRBD2 perhaps the D gene, on 6 matching bases. The sequence was obtained from a human donor who received an intestinal transplant. The sample here was unstimulated CD8+ T cells sorted from spleen or lymph node cells, taken before intestinal transplant. This receptor carries the CDR3 CASERAGMSSYNEQFF. The sequence in DNA is TGTGCCAGCGAGAGAGCGGGTATGAGCTCCTACAATGAGCAGTTCTTC.